Presented here are 21 T cell receptor beta chains from one specimen sequenced in a study of PD-1 blockade in classical Hodgkin lymphoma. This table comes from immunoSEQ multiplex PCR, and its TCRdb copy is limited to in-frame clones, with some not included. The sample consists of about 85,000 clones, 75% to 95% of them appearing once. Regarding time point: cycle 4 day 1 (C4D1), after around six weeks of nivolumab. Patients all relapsed after autologous stem cell transplantation, and there was variation in brentuximab vedotin exposure. Sequencing was performed on peripheral blood mononuclear cells (PBMCs), taken before the fourth cycle of nivolumab. The receptors derive from a human donor with classical Hodgkin lymphoma.

The V gene is TRBV7-8, the J gene TRBJ1-4; perhaps TRBD1 as D (5 bases). Per the germline V gene, CDR1 is SGHVS and CDR2 is FQNEAQ. Trimming took 4 bases from V and 4 from J, leaving 7 bases between them. The CDR3 consists of 13 residues. The CDR3 reads CASSSGYNEKLFF. CDR3 in DNA: TGTGCCAGCAGCTCAGGGTATAATGAAAAACTGTTTTTT.

The chain recombines TRBV7-2 with TRBJ2-2; D is ambiguous. Per the germline V gene, CDR1 is SGHTA and CDR2 is FQGNSA. This CDR3 is 14 amino acids long. V was clipped by 1 base and J by 6 bases, with 9 bases between them. The CDR3 region is CASSLDGLPGELFF. The CDR3 DNA sequence: TGTGCCAGCAGCTTAGATGGTCTCCCCGGGGAGCTGTTTTTT.

This clone was seen a few times. The J gene is TRBJ1-2, the V gene TRBV30; 9 bases align to TRBD1. This CDR3 is built from 13 residues. Looked up from germline, CDR1 is GTSNPN and CDR2 is SVGIG (reference sequence). V dropped 3 bases and J dropped 8; count of bases not matched to a gene: 7. The CDR3 here is CAWREQGAGGYTF. CDR3 DNA: TGTGCCTGGAGGGAACAGGGGGCAGGGGGCTACACCTTC.

V usage is TRBV4-2 and J usage is TRBJ2-5; D gene ambiguous. The CDR3 spans 13 residues. The V end was cut by 1 base, the J end by 0 bases, with 3 bases between. The germline CDR1 and CDR2 sequences are LGHNA and YNFKEQ. The CDR3 DNA reads TGTGCCAGCAGCCAAGGGCACCAAGAGACCCAGTACTTC. Translated, it gives CASSQGHQETQYF.

V is TRBV13 and J is TRBJ1-1; no firm D call. Germline V gene data show CDR1 as PRHDT and CDR2 as FYEKMQ (reference sequence). This CDR3 spans 15 amino acids. V was trimmed by 0 bases and J by 0 bases, leaving 8 bases between them. This chain's CDR3 is CASSLGGRLNTEAFF. CDR3 sequence (DNA): TGTGCCAGCAGCTTAGGGGGCAGATTGAACACTGAAGCTTTCTTT.

This clone was seen just once. This sequence joins TRBV4-2 and TRBJ2-1; 8 bases fit TRBD2. The J segment lost 5 bases and the V segment lost 0 bases, leaving 9 bases of the junction unmatched. CDR1 and CDR2 (germline): LGHNA, YNFKEQ. The CDR3 contains 17 residues. The CDR3 region is CASSQDRGGGQHNEQFF. In DNA, the CDR3 is TGTGCCAGCAGCCAAGATCGGGGCGGGGGGCAACACAATGAGCAGTTCTTC.

The V and J genes are TRBV21-1 and TRBJ1-5. TRBV21-1 is designated a pseudogene. CDR3 size: 15 residues. The CDR3 DNA follows: TGTGCCAGCAGCTACCGCCCGGATAGCAATCAGCCCCAGCATTTT. Amino acid sequence: CASSYRPDSNQPQHF.

The count of this clone is one. The chain employs TRBV27 and TRBJ2-7; 7 bases fit TRBD2. Germline CDR1 MNHEY, CDR2 SMNVEV (reference sequence). CDR3 length: 14 residues. The V and J ends lost 6 bases and 2 bases, in that order; junction bases with no gene match: 7. The CDR3 coding sequence is TGTGCCAGCAGGCAGCGGGGACCAGCCTACGAGCAGTACTTC. Translation gives CASRQRGPAYEQYF.

The gene calls are TRBV6-5 and TRBJ1-1; D ambiguous. V was cut by 0 bases and J by 1 base, with 6 bases left in between. Germline CDR1 and CDR2: MNHEY and SVGAGI. The CDR3 has 14 amino acids. The CDR3 loop is CASSYSTPNTEAFF. For the CDR3, the DNA is TGTGCCAGCAGTTACTCGACACCGAACACTGAAGCTTTCTTT.

The chain employs TRBV5-6 and TRBJ1-2; 9 bases fit TRBD1. The V and J ends lost 4 bases and 8 bases, in that order; junction bases with no gene match: 15. CDR1 SGHDT and CDR2 YYEEEE come from the germline V gene. CDR3 length: 16 amino acids. CDR3 sequence reads: CASSETGGPWEGGYTF. Here the CDR3 DNA reads TGTGCCAGCAGCGAAACAGGGGGCCCATGGGAGGGAGGCTACACCTTC.

This chain connects TRBV15 to TRBJ1-2; D perhaps matches TRBD1 (6 bases). V gave up 4 bases and J gave up 8 bases, with 23 bases separating them. CDR1 and CDR2 (germline): LNHNV, YYDKDF (reference sequence). The CDR3 covers 16 residues. DNA of the CDR3: TGTGCCACCAGCACTTTCCAGGGATCTAGGCAGGGGGGCTACACCTTC. Its protein product is CATSTFQGSRQGGYTF.

This chain links TRBV30 with TRBJ1-5, with no clear D. CDR1 GTSNPN and CDR2 SVGIG come from the germline V gene (reference sequence). CDR3 size: 15 residues. The V and J ends lost 3 bases and 14 bases respectively, with 26 bases between them. This chain's CDR3 is CAWSETRSWGDPKHF. CDR3 coding DNA: TGTGCCTGGAGCGAAACCCGCTCCTGGGGAGATCCTAAGCATTTT.

This clone has more than one count but fewer than ten. The chain combines TRBV11-3 with TRBJ1-6; D remains ambiguous. The CDR3 covers 13 residues. CDR1 and CDR2 from the germline V gene are SGHNT and YENEEA. V lost 2 bases to trimming and J lost 6 bases, with 5 bases between them. Here the CDR3 DNA reads TGTGCCAGCAGCTTATCCGTTAATTCACCCCTCCACTTT. It encodes CASSLSVNSPLHF.

The rearrangement uses TRBV11-2 and TRBJ1-5; weak D call: TRBD1 (6 bases). The V gene lost 1 base and the J gene lost 5 bases, with 12 bases spanning the gap. Germline values: CDR1 SGHAT, CDR2 FQNNGV. This CDR3 has 15 residues. CDR3 sequence: CASSLGTVGDQPQHF. CDR3 sequence (DNA): TGTGCCAGCAGCTTAGGGACAGTGGGGGATCAGCCCCAGCATTTT.

The rearrangement uses TRBV7-8 and TRBJ1-3; 8 bases are a match to TRBD1. The CDR3 runs 15 residues. Trimming at V came to 6 bases and at J to 1 base, leaving 5 bases not matched to a gene. CDR1 SGHVS and CDR2 FQNEAQ come from the germline V gene. CDR3 protein: CASRPTGASGNTIYF. CDR3 coding DNA: TGTGCCAGCAGACCGACAGGGGCTTCTGGAAACACCATATATTTT.

This clone was picked up one time. The chain joins TRBV9 to TRBJ1-1; D is possibly TRBD1 (5 bases). CDR3 length: 15 amino acids. Germline V CDR1 and CDR2: SGDLS, YYNGEE. V lost 0 bases and J 4 bases, leaving 13 bases between the germline ends. In DNA form, the CDR3 reads TGTGCCAGCAGCGTAGTGGGGGGTAGGCCCACTGAAGCTTTCTTT. Protein: CASSVVGGRPTEAFF.

This chain joins TRBV9 and TRBJ1-1, with D perhaps matching TRBD1 (6 bases). V gave up 4 bases and J gave up 0 bases, with 13 bases separating them. The CDR3 is made up of 15 amino acids. Per the germline V gene, CDR1 is SGDLS and CDR2 is YYNGEE. The CDR3 loop reads CASSTDGTLNTEAFF. The DNA of the CDR3 is TGTGCCAGCAGCACAGATGGGACACTGAACACTGAAGCTTTCTTT.

V gene TRBV19 combines with J gene TRBJ1-1, with D unresolved. CDR3 length equals 12 residues. Germline assignment: CDR1 LNHDA and CDR2 SQIVND (reference sequence). V gave up 2 bases and J gave up 1 base, with 2 bases separating them. In DNA, the CDR3 is TGTGCCAGTAGTATAAGGAACACTGAAGCTTTCTTT. Translation: CASSIRNTEAFF.

The V call is TRBV10-3, the J call TRBJ1-2; D unclear. Trimming took 3 bases from V and 6 from J, leaving 17 bases between them. The CDR3 sequence is 15 residues long. Germline loops: CDR1 ENHRY, CDR2 SYGVKD. The CDR3 DNA follows: TGTGCCATCAGTGACAGTAGGACCGCGATCGATGGCTACACCTTC. This gives the protein CAISDSRTAIDGYTF.

This chain links TRBV15 with TRBJ2-7; possible D gene TRBD1, 5 bases. The CDR3 has 18 amino acids. With 3 bases removed from V and 2 bases from J, the gap between germline ends came to 23 bases. The V gene's germline CDR1 is LNHNV and CDR2 YYDKDF (reference sequence). DNA of the CDR3: TGTGCCACCAGCAGCTCCCTTAGACAGCCCCCCAGACCCTACGAGCAGTACTTC. Its translation: CATSSSLRQPPRPYEQYF.

The gene calls are TRBV4-2 and TRBJ2-5; 11 bases align to TRBD2. This CDR3 is built from 16 residues. With 3 bases clipped from V and 4 bases from J, the junction kept 7 bases outside the gene matches. Germline CDR1 reads LGHNA; CDR2 reads YNFKEQ. CDR3 sequence: CASSHYSGGDGETQYF. CDR3 DNA sequence: TGTGCCAGCAGCCATTATAGCGGGGGGGACGGAGAGACCCAGTACTTC.